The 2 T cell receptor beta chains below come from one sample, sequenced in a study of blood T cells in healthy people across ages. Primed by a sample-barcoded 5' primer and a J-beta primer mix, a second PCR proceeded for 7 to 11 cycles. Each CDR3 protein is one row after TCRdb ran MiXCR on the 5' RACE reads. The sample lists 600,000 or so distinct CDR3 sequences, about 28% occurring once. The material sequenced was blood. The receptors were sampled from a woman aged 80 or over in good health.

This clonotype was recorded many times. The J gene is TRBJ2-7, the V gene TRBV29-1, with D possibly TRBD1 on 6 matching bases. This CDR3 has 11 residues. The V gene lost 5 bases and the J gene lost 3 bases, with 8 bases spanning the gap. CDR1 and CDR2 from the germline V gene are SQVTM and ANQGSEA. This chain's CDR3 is CSVFRGYEQYF. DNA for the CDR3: TGCAGCGTTTTCAGGGGCTACGAGCAGTACTTC.

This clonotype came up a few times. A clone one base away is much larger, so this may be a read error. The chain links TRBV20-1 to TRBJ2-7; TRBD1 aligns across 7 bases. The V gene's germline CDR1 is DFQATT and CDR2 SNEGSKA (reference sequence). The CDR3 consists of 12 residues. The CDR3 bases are TGCAGGGCTAGAAGGGACAGCTACGAGCAGTACTTC. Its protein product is CRARRDSYEQYF.